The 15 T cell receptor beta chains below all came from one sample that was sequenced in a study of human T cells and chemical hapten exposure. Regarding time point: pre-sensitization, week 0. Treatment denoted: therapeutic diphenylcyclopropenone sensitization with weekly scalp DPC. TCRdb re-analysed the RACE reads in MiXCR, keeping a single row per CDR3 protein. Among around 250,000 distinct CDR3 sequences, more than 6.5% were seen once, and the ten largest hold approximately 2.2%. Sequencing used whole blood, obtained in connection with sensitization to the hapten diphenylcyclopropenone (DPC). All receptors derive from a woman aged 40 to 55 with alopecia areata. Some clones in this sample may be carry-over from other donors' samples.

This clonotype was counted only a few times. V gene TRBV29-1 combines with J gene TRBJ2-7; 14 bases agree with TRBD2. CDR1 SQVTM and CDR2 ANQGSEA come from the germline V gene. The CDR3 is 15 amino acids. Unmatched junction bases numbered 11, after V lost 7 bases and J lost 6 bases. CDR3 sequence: CSARGLAGEQSEQYF. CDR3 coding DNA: TGCAGCGCGAGGGGACTAGCGGGAGAACAGTCCGAGCAGTACTTC.

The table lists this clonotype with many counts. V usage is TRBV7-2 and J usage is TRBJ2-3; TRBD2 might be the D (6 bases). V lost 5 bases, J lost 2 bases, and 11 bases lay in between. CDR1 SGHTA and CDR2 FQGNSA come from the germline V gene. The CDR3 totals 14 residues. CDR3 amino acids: CASSRGGTTDTQYF. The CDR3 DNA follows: TGTGCCAGCAGCCGCGGCGGGACCACAGATACGCAGTATTTT.

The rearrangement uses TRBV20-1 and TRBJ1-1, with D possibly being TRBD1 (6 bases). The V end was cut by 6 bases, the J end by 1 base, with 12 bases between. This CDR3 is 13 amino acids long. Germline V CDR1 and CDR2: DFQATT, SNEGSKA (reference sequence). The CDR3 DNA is TGCAGTGCCGAAGACAGGAGGAACACTGAAGCTTTCTTT. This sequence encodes CSAEDRRNTEAFF.

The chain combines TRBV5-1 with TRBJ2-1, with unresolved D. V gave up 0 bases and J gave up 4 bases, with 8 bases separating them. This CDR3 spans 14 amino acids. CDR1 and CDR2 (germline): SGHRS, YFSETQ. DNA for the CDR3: TGCGCCAGCAGCTTGGTCCAGATTTACAATGAGCAGTTCTTC. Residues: CASSLVQIYNEQFF.

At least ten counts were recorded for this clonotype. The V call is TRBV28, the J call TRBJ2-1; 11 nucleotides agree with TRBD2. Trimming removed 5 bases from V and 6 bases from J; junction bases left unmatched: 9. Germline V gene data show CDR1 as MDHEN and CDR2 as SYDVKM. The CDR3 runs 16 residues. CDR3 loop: CASSIPSGGRLNEQFF. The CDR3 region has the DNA TGTGCCAGCAGTATACCTAGCGGGGGGCGCCTCAATGAGCAGTTCTTC.

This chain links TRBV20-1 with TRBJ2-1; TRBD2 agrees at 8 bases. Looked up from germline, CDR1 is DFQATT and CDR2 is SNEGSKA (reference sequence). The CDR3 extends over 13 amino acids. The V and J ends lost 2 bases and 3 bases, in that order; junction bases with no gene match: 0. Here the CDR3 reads CSARLAGYNEQFF. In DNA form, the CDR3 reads TGCAGTGCTAGACTAGCGGGCTACAATGAGCAGTTCTTC.

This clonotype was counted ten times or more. The CDR3 loop is CASSHHRDGGNQPQHF. The CDR3 region has the DNA TGTGCCAGCAGCCACCACAGGGACGGGGGCAATCAGCCCCAGCATTTT. The chain joins TRBV3-1 to TRBJ1-5; maybe TRBD1 (6 bases). Germline CDR1 and CDR2: LGHDT and YNNKEL (reference sequence). The CDR3 contains 16 residues. Between the trimmed V and J ends, which lost 3 bases and 2 bases, there was a span of 14 bases.

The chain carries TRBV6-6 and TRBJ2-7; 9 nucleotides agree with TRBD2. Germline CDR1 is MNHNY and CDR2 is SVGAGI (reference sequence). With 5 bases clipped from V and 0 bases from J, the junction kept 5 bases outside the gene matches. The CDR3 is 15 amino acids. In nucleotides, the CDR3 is TGTGCCAGCAGTAGTAGCGGGGGAAGCTCCTACGAGCAGTACTTC. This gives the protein CASSSSGGSSYEQYF.

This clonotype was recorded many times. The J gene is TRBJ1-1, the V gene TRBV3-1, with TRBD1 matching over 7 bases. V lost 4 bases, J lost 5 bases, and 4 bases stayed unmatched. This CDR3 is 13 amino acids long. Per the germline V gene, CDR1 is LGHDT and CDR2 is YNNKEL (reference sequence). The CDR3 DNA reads TGTGCCAGCAGCCGAAGGGGGCTTACTGAAGCTTTCTTT. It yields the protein CASSRRGLTEAFF.

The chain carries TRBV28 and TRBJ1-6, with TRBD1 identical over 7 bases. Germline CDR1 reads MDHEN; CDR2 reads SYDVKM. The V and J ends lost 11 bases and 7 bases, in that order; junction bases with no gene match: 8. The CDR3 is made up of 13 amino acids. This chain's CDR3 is CAERGQLNSPLHF. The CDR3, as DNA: TGTGCCGAAAGGGGGCAATTGAATTCACCCCTCCACTTT.

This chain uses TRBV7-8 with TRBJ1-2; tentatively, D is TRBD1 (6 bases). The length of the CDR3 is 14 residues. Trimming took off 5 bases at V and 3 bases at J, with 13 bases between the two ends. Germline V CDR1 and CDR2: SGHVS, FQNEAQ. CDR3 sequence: CASSPRTVYYGYTF. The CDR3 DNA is TGTGCCAGCAGCCCACGGACAGTTTACTATGGCTACACCTTC.

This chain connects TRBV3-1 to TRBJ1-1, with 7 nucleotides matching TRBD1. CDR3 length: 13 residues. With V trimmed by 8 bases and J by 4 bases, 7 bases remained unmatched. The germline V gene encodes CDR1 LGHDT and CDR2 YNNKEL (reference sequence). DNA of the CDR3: TGTGCCAGCCAATACCAGGGGGGCACTGAAGCTTTCTTT. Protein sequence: CASQYQGGTEAFF.

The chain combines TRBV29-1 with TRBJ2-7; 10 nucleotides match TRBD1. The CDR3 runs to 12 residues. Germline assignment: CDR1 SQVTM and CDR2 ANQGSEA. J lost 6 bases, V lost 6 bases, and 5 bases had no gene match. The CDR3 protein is CSVERDRGEQYF. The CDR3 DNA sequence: TGCAGCGTGGAGAGGGACAGGGGCGAGCAGTACTTC.

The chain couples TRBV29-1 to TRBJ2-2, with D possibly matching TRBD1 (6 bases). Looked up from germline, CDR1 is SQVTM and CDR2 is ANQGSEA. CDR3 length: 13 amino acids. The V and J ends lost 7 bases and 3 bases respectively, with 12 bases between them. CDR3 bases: TGCAGCGCAGGGGCTTGGGACACCGGGGAGCTGTTTTTT. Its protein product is CSAGAWDTGELFF.

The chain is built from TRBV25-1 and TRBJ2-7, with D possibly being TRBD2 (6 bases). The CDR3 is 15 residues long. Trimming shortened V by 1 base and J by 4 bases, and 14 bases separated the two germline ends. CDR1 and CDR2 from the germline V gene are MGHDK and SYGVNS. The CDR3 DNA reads TGTGCCAGCAGTGAATTTGGAGGGAGGAGGTACGAGCAGTACTTC. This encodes CASSEFGGRRYEQYF.